This T cell receptor beta chain was recorded in a study of T-cell reconstitution after alpha-beta-depleted transplantation in children. Of note for this clonotype: Its antigen remains unknown. One end of the junction is discordant with germline, which a read error may explain.

Unique molecular identifiers were used to barcode this TCRbeta library. TCRdb redid the calling of the PCR reads with MiXCR, one entry per CDR3 protein. The sample gives 700,000 or so distinct CDR3 sequences, around 14% of which show up once; 0.79% is in the top ten. Per the germline V gene, CDR1 is DFQATT and CDR2 is SNEGSKA (reference sequence). This CDR3 has 19 residues. Study results and caveats: At the one-year point after transplant, T-cell counts and TCRbeta diversity were found to come mostly from T cells that had been newly produced. At around two months after transplant, the alpha-beta T cells were reportedly derived from several hundred expanded clones that came from non-depleted graft cells. Surviving recipient cells, namely T cells and thymic progenitors, were the source of high day-60 TCRbeta diversity in some patients.

The receptor was derived from a girl aged 2 to 9 with congenital amegakaryocytic thrombocytopenia, due to receive a stem cell transplant. The chain uses TRBV20-1 and TRBJ2-3, with D unclear. The sequences come from PBMCs, collected before TCRalphabeta/CD19-depleted stem cell transplant. The DNA for the CDR3 is TGCAGGGCTAGACCTTCCCTATTCGGCACGGTCTCTAGCACAGATACGCAGTATTTT. It is translated as CRARPSLFGTVSSTDTQYF.